This TCR beta chain emerged from a study of Ad26.COV2.S vaccination and SARS-CoV-2 variants. Study-level background: Recipients of Ad26.COV2.S got it intramuscularly, once or twice 56 days apart.

As for treatment: roughly 20 received Ad26.COV2.S at low or high dose, single or two shots; several received placebo; per-sample allocation not given. Repertoires come from day 63 after the first vaccine or placebo injection. TCRdb's copy holds only in-frame clones and misses some; the assay was immunoSEQ multiplex PCR. Seen here are 200,000 to 250,000 clones, roughly 90% observed once, and the top ten hold roughly 10%. The germline gives CDR1 KGHSH, CDR2 LQKENI. This CDR3 comprises 13 residues. Trimming left V 6 bases short and J 7 bases short, with 12 bases between. The source was peripheral blood, collected in a trial of Ad26.COV2.S vaccine versus placebo. This receptor was obtained from a person between 18 and 59 years old who received the Ad26.COV2.S COVID-19 vaccine or a placebo. The chain carries TRBV18 and TRBJ1-4; D is unresolved. The CDR3 sequence is CASSLEEGEKLFF. The CDR3 DNA reads as TGTGCCAGCTCCTTGGAAGAGGGTGAAAAACTGTTTTTT.